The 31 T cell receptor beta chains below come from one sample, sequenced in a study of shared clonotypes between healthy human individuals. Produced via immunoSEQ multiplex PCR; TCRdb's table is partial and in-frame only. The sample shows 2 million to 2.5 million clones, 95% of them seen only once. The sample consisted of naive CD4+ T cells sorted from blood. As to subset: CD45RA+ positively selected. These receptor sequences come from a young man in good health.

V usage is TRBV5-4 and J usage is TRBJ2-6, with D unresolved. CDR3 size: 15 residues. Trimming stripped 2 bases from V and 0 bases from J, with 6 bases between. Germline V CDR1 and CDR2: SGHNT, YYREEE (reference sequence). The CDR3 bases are TGTGCCAGCAGCTTCGTCCCCTCTGGGGCCAACGTCCTGACTTTC. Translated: CASSFVPSGANVLTF.

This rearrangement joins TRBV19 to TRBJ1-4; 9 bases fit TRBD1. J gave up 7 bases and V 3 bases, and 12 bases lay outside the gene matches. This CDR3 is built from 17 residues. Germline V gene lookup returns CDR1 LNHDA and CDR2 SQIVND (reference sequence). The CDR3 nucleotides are TGTGCCAGTAGTATTGAGACAGGGGGAGCCTTAGGTGAAAAACTGTTTTTT. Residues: CASSIETGGALGEKLFF.

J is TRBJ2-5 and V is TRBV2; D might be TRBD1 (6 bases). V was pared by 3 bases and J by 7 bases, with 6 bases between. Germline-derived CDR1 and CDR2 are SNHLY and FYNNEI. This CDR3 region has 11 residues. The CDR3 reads CASSDRGTQYF. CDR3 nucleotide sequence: TGTGCCAGCAGTGACAGGGGGACCCAGTACTTC.

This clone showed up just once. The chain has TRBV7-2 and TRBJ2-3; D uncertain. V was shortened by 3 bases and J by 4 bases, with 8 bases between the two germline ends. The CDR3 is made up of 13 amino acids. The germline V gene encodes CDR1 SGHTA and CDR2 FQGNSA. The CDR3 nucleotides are TGTGCCAGCAGCTTCTTCCAGGCAGATACGCAGTATTTT. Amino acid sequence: CASSFFQADTQYF.

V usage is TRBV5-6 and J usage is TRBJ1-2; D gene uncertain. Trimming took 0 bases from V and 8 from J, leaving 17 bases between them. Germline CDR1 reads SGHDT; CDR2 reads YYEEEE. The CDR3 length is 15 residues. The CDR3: CASSLAGWAPGGYTF. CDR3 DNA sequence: TGTGCCAGCAGCTTGGCTGGATGGGCGCCCGGAGGCTACACCTTC.

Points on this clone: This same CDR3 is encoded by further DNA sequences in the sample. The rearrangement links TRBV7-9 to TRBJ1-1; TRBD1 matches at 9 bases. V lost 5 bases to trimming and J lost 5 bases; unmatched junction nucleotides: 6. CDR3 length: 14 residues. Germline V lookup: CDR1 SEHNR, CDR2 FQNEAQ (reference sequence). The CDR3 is CASSLMGQGTEAFF. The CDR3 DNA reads TGTGCCAGCAGCCTGATGGGACAGGGAACTGAAGCTTTCTTT.

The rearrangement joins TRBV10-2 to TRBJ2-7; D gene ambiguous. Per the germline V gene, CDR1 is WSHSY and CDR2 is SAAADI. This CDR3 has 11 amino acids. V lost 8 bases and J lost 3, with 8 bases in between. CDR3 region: CASRADYEQYF. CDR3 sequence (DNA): TGCGCCAGCCGCGCGGACTACGAGCAGTACTTC.

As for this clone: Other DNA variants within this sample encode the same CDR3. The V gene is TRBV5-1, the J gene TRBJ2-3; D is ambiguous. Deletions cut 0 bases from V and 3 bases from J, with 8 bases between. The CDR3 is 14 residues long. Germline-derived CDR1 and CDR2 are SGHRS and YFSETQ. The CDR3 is CASSLGAETDTQYF. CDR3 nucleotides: TGCGCCAGCAGCTTGGGGGCAGAAACAGATACGCAGTATTTT.

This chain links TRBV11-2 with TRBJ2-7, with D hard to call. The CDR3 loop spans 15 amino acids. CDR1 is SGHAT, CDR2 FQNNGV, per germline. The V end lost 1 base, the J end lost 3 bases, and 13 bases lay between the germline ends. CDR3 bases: TGTGCCAGCAGCTTAGCTGACAACATGATCTACGAGCAGTACTTC. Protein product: CASSLADNMIYEQYF.

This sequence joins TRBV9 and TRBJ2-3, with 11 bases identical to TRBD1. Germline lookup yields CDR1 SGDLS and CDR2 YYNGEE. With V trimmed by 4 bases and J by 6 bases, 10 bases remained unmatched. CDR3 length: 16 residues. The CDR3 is CASSSQDRGPVDTQYF. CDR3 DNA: TGTGCCAGCAGCTCTCAGGACAGGGGGCCCGTGGATACGCAGTATTTT.

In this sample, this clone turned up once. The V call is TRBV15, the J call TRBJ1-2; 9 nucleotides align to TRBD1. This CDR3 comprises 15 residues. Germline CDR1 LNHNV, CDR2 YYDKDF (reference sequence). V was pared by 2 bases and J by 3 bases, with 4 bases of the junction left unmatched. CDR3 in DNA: TGTGCCACCAGCAGATTGGACAGGGGAGACTATGGCTACACCTTC. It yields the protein CATSRLDRGDYGYTF.

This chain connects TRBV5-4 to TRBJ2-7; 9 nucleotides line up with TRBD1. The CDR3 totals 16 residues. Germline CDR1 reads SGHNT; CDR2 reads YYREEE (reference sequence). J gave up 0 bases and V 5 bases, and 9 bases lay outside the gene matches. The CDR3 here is CASRSPGTGSSYEQYF. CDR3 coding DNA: TGTGCCAGCAGGTCACCGGGGACAGGGAGCTCCTACGAGCAGTACTTC.

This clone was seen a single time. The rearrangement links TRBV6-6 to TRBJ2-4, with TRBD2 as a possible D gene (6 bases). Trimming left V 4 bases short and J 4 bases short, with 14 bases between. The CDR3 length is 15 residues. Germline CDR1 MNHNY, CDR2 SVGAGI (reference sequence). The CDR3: CASSSGREAKNIQYF. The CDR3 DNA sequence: TGTGCCAGCAGTTCGGGAAGGGAGGCGAAAAACATTCAGTACTTC.

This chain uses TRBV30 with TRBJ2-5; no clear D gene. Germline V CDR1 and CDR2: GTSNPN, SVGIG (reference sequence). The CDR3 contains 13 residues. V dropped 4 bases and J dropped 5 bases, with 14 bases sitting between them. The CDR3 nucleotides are TGTGCCTGGACCCTCTCGGATGTGGAGACCCAGTACTTC. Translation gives CAWTLSDVETQYF. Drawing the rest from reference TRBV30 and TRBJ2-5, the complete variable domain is SQTIHQWPATLVQPVGSPLSLECTVEGTSNPNLYWYRQAAGRGLQLLFYSVGIGQISSEVPQNLSASRPQDRQFILSSKKLLLSDSGFYLCAWTLSDVETQYFGPGTRLLVL.

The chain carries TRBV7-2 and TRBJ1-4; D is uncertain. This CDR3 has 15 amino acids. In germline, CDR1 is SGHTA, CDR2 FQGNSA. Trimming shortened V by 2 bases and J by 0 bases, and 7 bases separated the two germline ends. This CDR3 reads CASSLSHTTNEKLFF. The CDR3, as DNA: TGTGCCAGCAGCTTATCGCACACAACTAATGAAAAACTGTTTTTT.

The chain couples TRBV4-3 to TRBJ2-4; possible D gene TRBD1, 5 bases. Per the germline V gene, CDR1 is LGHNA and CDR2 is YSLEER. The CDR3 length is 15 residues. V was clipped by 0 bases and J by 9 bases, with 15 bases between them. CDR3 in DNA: TGCGCCAGCAGCCAAGATGTAGCAGGGCTAGGCATTCAGTACTTC. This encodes CASSQDVAGLGIQYF.

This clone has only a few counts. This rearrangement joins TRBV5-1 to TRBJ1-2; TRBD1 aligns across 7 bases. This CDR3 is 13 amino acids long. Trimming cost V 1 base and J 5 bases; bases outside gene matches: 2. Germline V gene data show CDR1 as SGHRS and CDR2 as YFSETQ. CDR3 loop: CASSLTGEYGYTF. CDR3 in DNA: TGCGCCAGCAGCTTGACAGGGGAGTATGGCTACACCTTC. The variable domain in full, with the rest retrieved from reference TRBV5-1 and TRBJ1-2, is KAGVTQTPRYLIKTRGQQVTLSCSPISGHRSVSWYQQTPGQGLQFLFEYFSETQRNKGNFPGRFSGRQFSNSRSEMNVSTLELGDSALYLCASSLTGEYGYTFGSGTRLTVV.

The CDR3: CASSSQGGLAAYEQYF. The CDR3 coding sequence is TGCGCCAGCAGTTCCCAAGGGGGTCTAGCGGCCTACGAGCAGTACTTC. The V and J genes are TRBV5-1 and TRBJ2-7, with D perhaps TRBD2 (7 bases). This CDR3 is 16 amino acids long. Germline lookup yields CDR1 SGHRS and CDR2 YFSETQ. With 5 bases removed from V and 2 bases from J, the gap between germline ends came to 20 bases.

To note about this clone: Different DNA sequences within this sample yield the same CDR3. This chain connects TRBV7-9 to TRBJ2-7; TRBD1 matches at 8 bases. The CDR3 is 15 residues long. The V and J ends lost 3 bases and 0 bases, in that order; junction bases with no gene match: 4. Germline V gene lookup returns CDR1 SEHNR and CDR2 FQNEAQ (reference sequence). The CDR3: CASSLGTGSSYEQYF. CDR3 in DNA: TGTGCCAGCAGCTTGGGGACAGGATCCTCCTACGAGCAGTACTTC. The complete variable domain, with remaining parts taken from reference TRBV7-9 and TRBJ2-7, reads DTGVSQNPRHKITKRGQNVTFRCDPISEHNRLYWYRQTLGQGPEFLTYFQNEAQLEKSRLLSDRFSAERPKGSFSTLEIQRTEQGDSAMYLCASSLGTGSSYEQYFGPGTRLTVT.

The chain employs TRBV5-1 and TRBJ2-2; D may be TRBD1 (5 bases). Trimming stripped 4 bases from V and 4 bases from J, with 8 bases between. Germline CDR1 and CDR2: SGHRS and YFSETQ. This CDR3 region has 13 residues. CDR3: CASSDRFTGELFF. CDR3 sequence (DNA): TGCGCCAGCAGCGACAGATTCACCGGGGAGCTGTTTTTT. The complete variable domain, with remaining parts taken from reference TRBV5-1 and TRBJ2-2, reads KAGVTQTPRYLIKTRGQQVTLSCSPISGHRSVSWYQQTPGQGLQFLFEYFSETQRNKGNFPGRFSGRQFSNSRSEMNVSTLELGDSALYLCASSDRFTGELFFGEGSRLTVL.

The CDR3 spells CASSPPWTGLNTGELFF. The CDR3 DNA reads as TGTGCCAGCAGCCCCCCTTGGACAGGGTTGAACACCGGGGAGCTGTTTTTT. This chain joins TRBV14 and TRBJ2-2; TRBD1 agrees at 8 bases. The germline gives CDR1 SGHDN, CDR2 FVKESK. The V segment lost 4 bases and the J segment 1 base; nucleotides outside the gene matches: 8. This CDR3 is built from 17 residues.

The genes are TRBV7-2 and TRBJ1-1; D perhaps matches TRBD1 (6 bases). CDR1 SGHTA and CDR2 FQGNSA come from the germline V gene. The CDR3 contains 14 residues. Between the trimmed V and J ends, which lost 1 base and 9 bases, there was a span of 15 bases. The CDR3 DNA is TGTGCCAGCAGCTTAGGGGGGGCCAGCAGGAAAGCTTTCTTT. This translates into CASSLGGASRKAFF.

CDR3 DNA: TGTGCCATCAGTGAGTCGTTAGGGGGAGGGTACGAGCAGTACTTC. Translating gives CAISESLGGGYEQYF. The chain is built from TRBV10-3 and TRBJ2-7; the D gene is possibly TRBD2 (7 bases). The CDR3 sequence is 15 residues long. Germline V gene lookup returns CDR1 ENHRY and CDR2 SYGVKD. The V gene lost 0 bases and the J gene lost 4 bases, with 13 bases spanning the gap.

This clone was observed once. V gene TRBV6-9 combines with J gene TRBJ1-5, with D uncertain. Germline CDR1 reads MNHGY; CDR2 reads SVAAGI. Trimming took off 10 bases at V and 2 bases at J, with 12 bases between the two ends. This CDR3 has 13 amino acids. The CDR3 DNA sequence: TGTGCCACCGAAGGCCTCGGCAATCAGCCCCAGCATTTT. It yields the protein CATEGLGNQPQHF.

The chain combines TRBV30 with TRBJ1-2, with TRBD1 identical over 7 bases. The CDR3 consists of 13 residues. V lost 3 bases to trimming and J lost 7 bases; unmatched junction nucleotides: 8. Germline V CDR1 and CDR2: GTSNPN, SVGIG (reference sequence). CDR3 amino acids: CAWSATGPLGYTF. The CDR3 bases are TGTGCCTGGAGCGCGACAGGGCCGCTTGGCTACACCTTC. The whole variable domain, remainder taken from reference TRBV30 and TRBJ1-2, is SQTIHQWPATLVQPVGSPLSLECTVEGTSNPNLYWYRQAAGRGLQLLFYSVGIGQISSEVPQNLSASRPQDRQFILSSKKLLLSDSGFYLCAWSATGPLGYTFGSGTRLTVV.

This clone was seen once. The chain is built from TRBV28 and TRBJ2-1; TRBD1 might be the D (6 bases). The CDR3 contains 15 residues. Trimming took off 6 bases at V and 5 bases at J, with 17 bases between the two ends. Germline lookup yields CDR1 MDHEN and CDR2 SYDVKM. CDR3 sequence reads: CASSYDRTANNEQFF. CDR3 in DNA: TGTGCCAGCAGCTATGACAGGACCGCCAACAATGAGCAGTTCTTC. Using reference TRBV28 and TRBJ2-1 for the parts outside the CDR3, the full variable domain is DVKVTQSSRYLVKRTGEKVFLECVQDMDHENMFWYRQDPGLGLRLIYFSYDVKMKEKGDIPEGYSVSREKKERFSLILESASTNQTSMYLCASSYDRTANNEQFFGPGTRLTVL.

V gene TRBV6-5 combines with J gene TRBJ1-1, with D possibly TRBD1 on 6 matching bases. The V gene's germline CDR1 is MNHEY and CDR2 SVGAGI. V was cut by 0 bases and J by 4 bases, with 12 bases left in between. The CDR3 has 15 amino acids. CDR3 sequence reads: CASSYSPGEATEAFF. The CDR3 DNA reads TGTGCCAGCAGTTACTCACCAGGGGAGGCCACTGAAGCTTTCTTT.

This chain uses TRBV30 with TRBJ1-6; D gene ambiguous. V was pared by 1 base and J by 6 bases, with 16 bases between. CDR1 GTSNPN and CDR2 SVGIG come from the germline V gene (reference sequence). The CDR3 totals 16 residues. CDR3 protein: CAWSEGGVPFNSPLHF. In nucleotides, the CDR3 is TGTGCCTGGAGTGAGGGTGGGGTACCTTTTAATTCACCCCTCCACTTT.

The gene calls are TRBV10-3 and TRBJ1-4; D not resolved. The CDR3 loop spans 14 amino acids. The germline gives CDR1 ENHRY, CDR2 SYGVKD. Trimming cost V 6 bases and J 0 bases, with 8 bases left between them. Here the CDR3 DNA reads TGTGCCATCAGGAGAGACGCAACTAATGAAAAACTGTTTTTT. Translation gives CAIRRDATNEKLFF.

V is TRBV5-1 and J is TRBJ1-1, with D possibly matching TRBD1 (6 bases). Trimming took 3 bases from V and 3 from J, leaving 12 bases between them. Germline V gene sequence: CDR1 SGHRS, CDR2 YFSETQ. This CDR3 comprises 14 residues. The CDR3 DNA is TGCGCCAGCAGCTCTACAGGGTACGACACTGAAGCTTTCTTT. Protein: CASSSTGYDTEAFF.

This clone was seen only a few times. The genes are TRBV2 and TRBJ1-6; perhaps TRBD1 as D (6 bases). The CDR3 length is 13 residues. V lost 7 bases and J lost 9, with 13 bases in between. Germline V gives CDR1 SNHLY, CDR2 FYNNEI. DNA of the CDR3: TGTGCCAGCACACTGGACAGCGGTTCACCCCTCCACTTT. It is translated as CASTLDSGSPLHF.